A selection of T cell receptor beta chains follows, all from one sample in a study of T cell repertoires in cytomegalovirus infection. A single record per CDR3 protein comes from TCRdb applying MiXCR to the reads. The sample shows fewer than 850,000 distinct CDR3 sequences, 29% of them seen only once. These receptors have no identified antigens. Sequences were derived from cultured CD8+ T cells from PBMCs, sampled from culture after CMV antigen stimulation. These receptors originate from a human donor in good health (CMV status not recorded). Some clones in this sample may be carry-over from other donors' samples. Each CDR3 is given with its conserved first and last residue. The D gene is left open where the match is weak.

D gene	V gene	CDR3 protein
NA	TRBV7-6	CASSSSGQGRGEQFF
NA	TRBV27	CASKWGGSYNEQFF
NA	TRBV4-1	CASSQELSYEQYF
NA	TRBV5-5	CASIRSTNYGYTF
NA	TRBV2	CASSGLEGVNTEAFF
NA	TRBV12-3/TRBV12-4	CASSPSSGRVGRRSPLHF
TRBD1	TRBV7-2	CASSIGQGEETQYF
NA	TRBV5-8	CASSPHTQPGELFF
NA	TRBV6-2/TRBV6-3	CASSFSRTLQVSNQPQHF
TRBD2	TRBV4-2	CASSPRAGGLYNEQFF
TRBD1	TRBV10-3	CAISESGQGPRAQYF
TRBD1	TRBV10-3	CAISEPGQGAKNEQFF
TRBD1	TRBV12-3/TRBV12-4	CASSPGQGVQPQHF
NA	TRBV4-3	CASSQDRNRQFF
TRBD2	TRBV19	CAIARGVTDTQYF
NA	TRBV9	CASSVERDTQYF
TRBD1	TRBV7-2	CASSSDSGTAGNIQYF
TRBD2	TRBV6-5	CASSYSLAGGLYTGELFF
NA	TRBV11-1	CASSRAGNNQPQHF
NA	TRBV29-1	CSVHRANEQFF
TRBD1	TRBV4-3	CASSPIGQGNNEQFF
NA	TRBV7-8	CASSSTTNTEAFF